What follows is one TCR beta chain and its context. CDR1 is SGHNT and CDR2 is YENEEA in the germline V gene. Trimming took off 1 base at V and 4 bases at J, with 11 bases between the two ends. The CDR3 loop spans 15 amino acids. This specimen belongs to a study of CD8+ T cells in alopecia areata. As to treatment: oral pan-JAK inhibitor, 5-10 mg twice daily. Following RNA extraction, reverse transcription yielded cDNA that acted as the sequencing template. The repertoire was sequenced with immunoSEQ multiplex PCR; TCRdb's copy has only in-frame clones and lacks some. This sample has about 180,000 clones, with roughly 58% found just once.

Here the sequenced sample was CD4+ T cells sorted from blood, taken at approximately week 60, from a patient treated with tofacitinib. The chain has TRBV11-3 and TRBJ1-5; D remains unclear. The TCR was taken from a human donor with alopecia areata. The CDR3 nucleotides read TGTGCCAGCAGCTTAGGGTCTGCTACTAATCAGCCCCAGCATTTT. It encodes CASSLGSATNQPQHF.